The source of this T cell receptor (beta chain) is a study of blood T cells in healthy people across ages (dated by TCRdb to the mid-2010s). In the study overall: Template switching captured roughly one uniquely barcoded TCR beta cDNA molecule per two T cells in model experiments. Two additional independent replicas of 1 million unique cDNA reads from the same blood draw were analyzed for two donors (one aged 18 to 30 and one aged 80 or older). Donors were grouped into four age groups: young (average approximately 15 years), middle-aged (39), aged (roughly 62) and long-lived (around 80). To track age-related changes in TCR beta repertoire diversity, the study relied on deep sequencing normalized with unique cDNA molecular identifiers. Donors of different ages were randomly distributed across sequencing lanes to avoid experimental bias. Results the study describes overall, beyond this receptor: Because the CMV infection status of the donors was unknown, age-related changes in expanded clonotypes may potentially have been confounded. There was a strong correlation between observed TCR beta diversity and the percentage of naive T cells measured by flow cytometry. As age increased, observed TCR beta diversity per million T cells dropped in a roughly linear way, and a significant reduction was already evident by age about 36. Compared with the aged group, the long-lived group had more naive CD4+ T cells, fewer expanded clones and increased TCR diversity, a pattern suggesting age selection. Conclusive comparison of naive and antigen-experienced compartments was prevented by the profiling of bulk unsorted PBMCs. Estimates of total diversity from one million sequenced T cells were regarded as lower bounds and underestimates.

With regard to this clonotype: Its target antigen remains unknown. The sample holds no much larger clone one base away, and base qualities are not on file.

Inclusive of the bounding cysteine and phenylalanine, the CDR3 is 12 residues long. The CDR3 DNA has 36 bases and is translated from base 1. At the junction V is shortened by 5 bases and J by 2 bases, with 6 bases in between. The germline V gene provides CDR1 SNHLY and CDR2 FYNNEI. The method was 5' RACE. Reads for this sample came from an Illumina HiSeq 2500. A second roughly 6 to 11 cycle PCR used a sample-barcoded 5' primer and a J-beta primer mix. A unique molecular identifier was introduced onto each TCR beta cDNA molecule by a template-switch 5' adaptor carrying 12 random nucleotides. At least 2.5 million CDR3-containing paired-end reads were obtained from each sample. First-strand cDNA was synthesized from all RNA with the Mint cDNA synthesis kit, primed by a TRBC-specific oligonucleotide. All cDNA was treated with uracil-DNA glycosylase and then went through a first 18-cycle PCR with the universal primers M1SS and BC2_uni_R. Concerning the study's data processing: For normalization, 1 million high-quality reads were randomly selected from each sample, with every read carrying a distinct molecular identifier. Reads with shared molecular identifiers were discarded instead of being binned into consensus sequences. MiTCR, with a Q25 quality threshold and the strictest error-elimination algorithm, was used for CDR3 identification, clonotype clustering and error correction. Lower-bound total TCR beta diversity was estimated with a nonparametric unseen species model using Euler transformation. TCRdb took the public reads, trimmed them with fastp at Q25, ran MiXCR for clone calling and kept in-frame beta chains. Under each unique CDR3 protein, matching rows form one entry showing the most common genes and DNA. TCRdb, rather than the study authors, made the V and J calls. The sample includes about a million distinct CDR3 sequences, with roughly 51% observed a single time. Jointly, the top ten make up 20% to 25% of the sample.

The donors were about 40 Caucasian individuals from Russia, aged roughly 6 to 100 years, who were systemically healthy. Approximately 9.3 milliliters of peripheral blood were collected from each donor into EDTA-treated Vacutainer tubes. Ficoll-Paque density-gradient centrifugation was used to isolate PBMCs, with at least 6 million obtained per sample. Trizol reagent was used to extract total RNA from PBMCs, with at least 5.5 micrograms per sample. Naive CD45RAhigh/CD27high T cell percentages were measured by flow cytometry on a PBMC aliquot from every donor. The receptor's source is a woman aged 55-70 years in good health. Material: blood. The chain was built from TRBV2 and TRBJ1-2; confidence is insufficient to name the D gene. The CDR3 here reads CASSSKNYGYTF. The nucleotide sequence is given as TGTGCCAGCAGTTCAAAGAACTATGGCTACACCTTC.